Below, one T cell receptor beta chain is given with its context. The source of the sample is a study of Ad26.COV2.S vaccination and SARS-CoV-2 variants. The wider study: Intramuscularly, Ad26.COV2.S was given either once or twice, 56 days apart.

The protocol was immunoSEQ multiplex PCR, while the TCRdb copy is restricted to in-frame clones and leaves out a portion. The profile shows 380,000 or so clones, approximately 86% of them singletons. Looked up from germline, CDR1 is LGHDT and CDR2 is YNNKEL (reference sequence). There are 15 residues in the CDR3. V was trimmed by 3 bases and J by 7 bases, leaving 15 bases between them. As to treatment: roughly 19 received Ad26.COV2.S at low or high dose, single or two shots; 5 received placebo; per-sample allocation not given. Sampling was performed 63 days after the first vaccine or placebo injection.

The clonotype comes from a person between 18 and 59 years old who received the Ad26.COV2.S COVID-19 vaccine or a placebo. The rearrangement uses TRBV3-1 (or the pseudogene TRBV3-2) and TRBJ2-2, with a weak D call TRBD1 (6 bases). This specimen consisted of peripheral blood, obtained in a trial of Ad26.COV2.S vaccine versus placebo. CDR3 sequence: CASSQIQGFHGELFF. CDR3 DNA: TGTGCCAGCAGCCAGATACAGGGTTTTCACGGGGAGCTGTTTTTT.